Given below is one T cell receptor (beta chain) in context. This clone came up a few times. Its antigen is unknown. The sample holds no much larger clone one base away, and base qualities are not on file. The sample's time point label is to be understood as: around 4 weeks on oral tofacitinib. Taken with the paper, the label for treatment or condition translates to: oral pan-JAK inhibitor, 5-10 mg twice daily. Peripheral blood and lesional scalp punch biopsies were obtained from patients with alopecia areata. After PBMCs were isolated by density centrifugation and stained for CD3, CD4 and CD8, a FACSAria was used to sort CD4+ and CD8+ T cells. The library was generated by the immunoSEQ multiplex PCR assay. To provide template for TCR sequencing, every sample had RNA extracted and reverse transcribed into cDNA. SuperScript III was used for first-strand cDNA synthesis, primed with a 2:1 mix of oligo-dT and random hexamers. A synthetic immune receptor repertoire was used to assess amplification bias, and residual bias was removed computationally. In the authors' own workflow: After raw reads were preprocessed to remove errors, the CDR3 was defined following IMGT conventions as running from the conserved cysteine to phenylalanine. Clonality was computed as 1 minus the Shannon entropy, with the entropy normalized by log2 of the number of productive unique TCRs. Scalp TCRbeta sequences were cross-referenced with sorted blood CD4 and CD8 repertoires so that the CD4 or CD8 identity of scalp clones could be inferred. TCRdb took over this immuneACCESS table, retaining in-frame rearrangements with V and J assigned. Such tables are incomplete; in checked studies, under half of the missing clones stem from an unresolved V gene, and the remainder is unexplained. Clone size and the V and J calls come from that table; the DNA yielded D and trimming. The sample data list 130,000 to 150,000 clones, and roughly four fifths of these were observed just once. The top ten constitute approximately 25% of the sample.

The entry originates in a study of CD8+ T cells in alopecia areata listed by TCRdb under 2018. Regarding the complete study: The treated patients took part in an open-label pilot trial in which moderate-to-severe alopecia areata was treated with oral tofacitinib at 5 to 10 mg twice daily. Tofacitinib-treated patients had biopsies at baseline and at 4 and 24 weeks of treatment, with a later scalp biopsy in several patients. Patients stayed on tofacitinib for 6 to 18 months and then had 6 months of follow-up off drug so that delayed response and recurrence could be assessed. RNA was extracted with the PAXgene miRNA kit for fixed scalp, the miRNeasy kit for PBMCs, and the RNeasy kit for mouse skin. In treated patients, disease severity was measured using the SALT score, which gives the percentage of scalp surface area affected. TCRbeta CDR3 regions were amplified by immunoSEQ multiplex PCR using 35 Vbeta forward and 13 Jbeta reverse primers. In humans, TCRbeta sequencing was performed on scalp tissue and on sorted CD4+ and CD8+ peripheral blood T cells from healthy controls and from patients with patchy or totalis/universalis alopecia areata. The study used high-throughput TCRbeta sequencing to examine T cell clonal expansion in alopecia areata, in both the C3H/HeJ mouse model and human patients. Clonality in the scalp was compared among normal scalp (n=4), patchy alopecia areata scalp (n=8), and alopecia totalis/universalis scalp (n=8).

General study outcomes and caveats: Scalp TCR repertoire analysis is complicated because resident alphabeta T cells in normal human skin are also sequenced, whereas mouse skin is dominated by gammadelta T cells. Tofacitinib significantly decreased scalp clonality and the number of expanded CD8+ clones among the top 100 scalp clones. Many expanded lesional clones were found to persist in scalp and blood during tofacitinib treatment, and relapse after treatment cessation may be partly explained by this persistence. Because the treated cohort was small and had just a single nonresponder, larger studies are needed to establish links between baseline CD8+ expansion and response. TCR sequences shared between patients were less clear than in mice, possibly partly because of HLA diversity in the patient population. Lesional scalp, especially in alopecia totalis/universalis, showed higher clonality and more expanded CD8+ clones than normal scalp, suggesting antigenic drive.

Sample: CD8+ T cells sorted from blood, taken at week 4, from a patient treated with tofacitinib. The sequence was obtained from a human donor with alopecia areata.

The bases are TGCAGCGTTAGGACATCCCGCTCCTACGAGCAGTACTTC. Translated, this is CSVRTSRSYEQYF. The rearranged segments are TRBV29-1 and TRBJ2-7, and TRBD1 may be the D gene, going by 5 matching bases. V sheds 5 bases and J sheds 0 bases, leaving 11 bases between their ends. From its cysteine to its phenylalanine, the CDR3 spans 13 amino acids. Only the CDR3 DNA stays, 39 bases, in frame from base 1. From a lookup of the germline V gene, CDR1 and CDR2 are SQVTM and ANQGSEA.